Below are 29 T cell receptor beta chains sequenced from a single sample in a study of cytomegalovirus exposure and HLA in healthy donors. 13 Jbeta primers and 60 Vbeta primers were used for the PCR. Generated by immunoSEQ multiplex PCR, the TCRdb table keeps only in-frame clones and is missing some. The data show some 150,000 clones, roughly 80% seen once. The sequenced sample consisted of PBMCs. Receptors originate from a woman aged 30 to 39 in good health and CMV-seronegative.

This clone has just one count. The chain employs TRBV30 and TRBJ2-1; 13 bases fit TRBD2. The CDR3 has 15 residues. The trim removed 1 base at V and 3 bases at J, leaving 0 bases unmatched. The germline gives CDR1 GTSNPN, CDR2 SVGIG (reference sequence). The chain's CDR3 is CAWSGLAGGYNEQFF. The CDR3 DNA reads TGTGCCTGGAGTGGACTAGCGGGAGGCTACAATGAGCAGTTCTTC.

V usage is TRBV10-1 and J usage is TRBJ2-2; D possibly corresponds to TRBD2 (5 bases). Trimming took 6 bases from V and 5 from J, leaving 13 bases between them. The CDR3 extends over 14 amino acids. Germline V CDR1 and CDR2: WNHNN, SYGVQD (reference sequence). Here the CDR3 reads CASRELRGTGELFF. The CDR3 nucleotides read TGCGCCAGCAGGGAGCTCCGCGGGACCGGGGAGCTGTTTTTT.

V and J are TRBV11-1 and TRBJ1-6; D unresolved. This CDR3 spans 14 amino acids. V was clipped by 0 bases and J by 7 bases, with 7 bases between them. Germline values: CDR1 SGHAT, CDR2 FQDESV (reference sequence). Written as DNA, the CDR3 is TGTGCCAGCAGCTTAGCAGCCCCAAATTCACCCCTCCACTTT. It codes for CASSLAAPNSPLHF.

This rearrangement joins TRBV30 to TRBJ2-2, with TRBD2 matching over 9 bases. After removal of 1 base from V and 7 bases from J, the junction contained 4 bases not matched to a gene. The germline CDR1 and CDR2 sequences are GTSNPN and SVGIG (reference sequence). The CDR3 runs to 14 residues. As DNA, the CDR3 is TGTGCCTGGAGTGGGACTAGCGAGGGCGGGGAGCTGTTTTTT. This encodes CAWSGTSEGGELFF.

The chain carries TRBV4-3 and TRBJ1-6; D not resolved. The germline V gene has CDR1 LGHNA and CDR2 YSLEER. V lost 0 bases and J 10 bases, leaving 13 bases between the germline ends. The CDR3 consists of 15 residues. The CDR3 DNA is TGCGCCAGCAGCCAAGATCGCGGGCCCATGTCACCCCTCCACTTT. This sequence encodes CASSQDRGPMSPLHF.

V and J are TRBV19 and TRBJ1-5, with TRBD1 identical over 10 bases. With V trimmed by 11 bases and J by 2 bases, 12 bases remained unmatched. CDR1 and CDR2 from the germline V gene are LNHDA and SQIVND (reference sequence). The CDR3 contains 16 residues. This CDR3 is CASRTGGTIGNQPQHF. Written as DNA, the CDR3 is TGTGCCTCTAGGACAGGGGGAACTATTGGCAATCAGCCCCAGCATTTT.

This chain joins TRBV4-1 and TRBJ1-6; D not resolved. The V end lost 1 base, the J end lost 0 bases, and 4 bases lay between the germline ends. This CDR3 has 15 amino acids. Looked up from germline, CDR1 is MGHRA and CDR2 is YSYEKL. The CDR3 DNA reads TGCGCCAGCAGCCAAGGGAGCTCCTATAATTCACCCCTCCACTTT. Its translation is CASSQGSSYNSPLHF.

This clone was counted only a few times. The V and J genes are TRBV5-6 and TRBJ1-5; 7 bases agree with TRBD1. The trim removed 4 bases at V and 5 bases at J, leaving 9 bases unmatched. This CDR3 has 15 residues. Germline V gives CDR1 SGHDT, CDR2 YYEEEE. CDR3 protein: CASSRGGRGYQPQHF. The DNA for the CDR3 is TGTGCCAGCAGCCGAGGGGGCAGGGGATATCAGCCCCAGCATTTT.

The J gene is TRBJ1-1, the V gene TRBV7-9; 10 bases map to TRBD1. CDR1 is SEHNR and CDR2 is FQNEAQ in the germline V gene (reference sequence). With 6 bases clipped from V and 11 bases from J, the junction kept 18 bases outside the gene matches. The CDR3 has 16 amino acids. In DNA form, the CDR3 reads TGTGCCAGCAGACCGCCCTCGAGACAGGGGGCCTTGCGCGCTTTCTTT. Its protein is CASRPPSRQGALRAFF. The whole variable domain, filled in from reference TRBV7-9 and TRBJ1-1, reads DTGVSQNPRHKITKRGQNVTFRCDPISEHNRLYWYRQTLGQGPEFLTYFQNEAQLEKSRLLSDRFSAERPKGSFSTLEIQRTEQGDSAMYLCASRPPSRQGALRAFFGQGTRLTVV.

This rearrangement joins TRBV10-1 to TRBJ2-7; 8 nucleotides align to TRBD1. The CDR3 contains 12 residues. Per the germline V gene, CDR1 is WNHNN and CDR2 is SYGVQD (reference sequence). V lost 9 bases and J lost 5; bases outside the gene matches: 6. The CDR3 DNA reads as TGCGCCAGTGGGGACAGGCTCGACGAGCAGTACTTC. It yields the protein CASGDRLDEQYF.

Here the CDR3 DNA reads TGTGCCAGCAGTAGGGACAGCCATAGCAATCAGCCCCAGCATTTT. It yields the protein CASSRDSHSNQPQHF. The J gene is TRBJ1-5, the V gene TRBV2; 7 bases fit TRBD1. Germline assignment: CDR1 SNHLY and CDR2 FYNNEI. The ends lost 5 bases at V and 0 bases at J; junction bases unmatched: 4. The CDR3 extends over 15 amino acids.

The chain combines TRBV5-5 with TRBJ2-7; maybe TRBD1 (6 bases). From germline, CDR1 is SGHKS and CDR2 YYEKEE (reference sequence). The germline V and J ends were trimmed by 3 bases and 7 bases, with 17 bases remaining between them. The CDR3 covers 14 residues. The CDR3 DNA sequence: TGTGCCAGCAGCTGGGGGACACTACAGGGAGAGCAGTACTTC. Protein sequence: CASSWGTLQGEQYF.

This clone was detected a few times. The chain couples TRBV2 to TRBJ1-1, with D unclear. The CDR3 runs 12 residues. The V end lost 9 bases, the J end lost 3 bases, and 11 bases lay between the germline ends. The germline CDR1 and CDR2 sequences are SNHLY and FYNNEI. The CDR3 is CARLEGYTEAFF. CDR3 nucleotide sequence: TGTGCCAGGTTGGAGGGATACACTGAAGCTTTCTTT.

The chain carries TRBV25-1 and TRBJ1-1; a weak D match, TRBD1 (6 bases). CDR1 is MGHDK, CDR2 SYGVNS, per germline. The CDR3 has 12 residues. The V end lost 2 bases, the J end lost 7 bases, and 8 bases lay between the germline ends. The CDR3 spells CASSERGFEAFF. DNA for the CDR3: TGTGCCAGCAGTGAAAGGGGGTTTGAAGCTTTCTTT.

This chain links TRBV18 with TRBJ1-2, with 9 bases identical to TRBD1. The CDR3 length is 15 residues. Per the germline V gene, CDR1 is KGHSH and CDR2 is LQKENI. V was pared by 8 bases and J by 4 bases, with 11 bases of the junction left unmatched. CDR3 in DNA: TGTGCCAGCAAATCTTCGGGACAGGGAAGCTATGGCTACACCTTC. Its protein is CASKSSGQGSYGYTF.

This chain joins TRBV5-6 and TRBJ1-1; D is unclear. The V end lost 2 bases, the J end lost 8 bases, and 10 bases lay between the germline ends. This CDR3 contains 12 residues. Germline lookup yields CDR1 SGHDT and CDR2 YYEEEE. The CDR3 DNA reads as TGTGCCAGCAGCTTTAGCCAGTTAGAAGCTTTCTTT. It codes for CASSFSQLEAFF.

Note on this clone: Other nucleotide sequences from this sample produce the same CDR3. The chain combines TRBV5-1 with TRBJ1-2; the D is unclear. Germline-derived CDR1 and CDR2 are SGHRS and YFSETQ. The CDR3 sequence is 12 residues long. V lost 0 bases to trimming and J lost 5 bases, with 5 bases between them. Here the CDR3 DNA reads TGCGCCAGCAGCTTGGGACAATATGGCTACACCTTC. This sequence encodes CASSLGQYGYTF.

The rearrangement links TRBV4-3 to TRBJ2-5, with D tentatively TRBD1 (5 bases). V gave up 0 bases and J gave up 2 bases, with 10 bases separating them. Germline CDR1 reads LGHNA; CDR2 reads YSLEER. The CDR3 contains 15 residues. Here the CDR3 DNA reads TGCGCCAGCAGCCAAGATAGGCAGGGTCAAGAGACCCAGTACTTC. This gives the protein CASSQDRQGQETQYF.

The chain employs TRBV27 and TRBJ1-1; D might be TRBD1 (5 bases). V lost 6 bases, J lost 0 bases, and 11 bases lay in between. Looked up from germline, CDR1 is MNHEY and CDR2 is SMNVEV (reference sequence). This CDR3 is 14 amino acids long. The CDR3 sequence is CASRRPGMNTEAFF. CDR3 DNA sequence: TGTGCCAGCAGACGCCCAGGGATGAACACTGAAGCTTTCTTT.

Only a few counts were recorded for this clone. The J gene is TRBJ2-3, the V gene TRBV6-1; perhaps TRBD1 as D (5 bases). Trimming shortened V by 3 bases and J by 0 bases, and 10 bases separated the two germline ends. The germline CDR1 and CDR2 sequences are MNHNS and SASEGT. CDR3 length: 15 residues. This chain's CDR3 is CASSDKTDSTDTQYF. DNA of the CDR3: TGTGCCAGCAGTGACAAGACAGATAGCACAGATACGCAGTATTTT.

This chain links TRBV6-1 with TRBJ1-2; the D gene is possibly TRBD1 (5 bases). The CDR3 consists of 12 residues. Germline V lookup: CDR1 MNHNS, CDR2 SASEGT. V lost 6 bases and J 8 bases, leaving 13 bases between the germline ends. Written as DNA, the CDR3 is TGTGCCAGCAGCTACCGGGGGGACGGCTACACCTTC. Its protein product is CASSYRGDGYTF.

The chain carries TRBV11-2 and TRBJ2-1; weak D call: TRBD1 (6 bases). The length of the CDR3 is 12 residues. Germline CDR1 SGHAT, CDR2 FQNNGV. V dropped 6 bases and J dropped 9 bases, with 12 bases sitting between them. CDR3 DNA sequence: TGTGCCAGCAGAACAGGGTCAGTTGAGCAGTTCTTC. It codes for CASRTGSVEQFF.

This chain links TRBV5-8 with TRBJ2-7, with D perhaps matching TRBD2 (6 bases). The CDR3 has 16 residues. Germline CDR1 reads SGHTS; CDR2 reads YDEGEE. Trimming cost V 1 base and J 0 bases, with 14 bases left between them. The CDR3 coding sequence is TGTGCCAGCAGCTTGACGGGGGATCGTAGCTCCTACGAGCAGTACTTC. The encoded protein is CASSLTGDRSSYEQYF.

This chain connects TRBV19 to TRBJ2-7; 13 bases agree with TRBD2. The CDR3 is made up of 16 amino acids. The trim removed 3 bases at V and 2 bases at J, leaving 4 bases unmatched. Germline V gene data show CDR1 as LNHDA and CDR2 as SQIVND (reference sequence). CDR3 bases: TGTGCCAGTAGTATGACTAGCGGGAGGCCTACCTACGAGCAGTACTTC. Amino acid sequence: CASSMTSGRPTYEQYF.

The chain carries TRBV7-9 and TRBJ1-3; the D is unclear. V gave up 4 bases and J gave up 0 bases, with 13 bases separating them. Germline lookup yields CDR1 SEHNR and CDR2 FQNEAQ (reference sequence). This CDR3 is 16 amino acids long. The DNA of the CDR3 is TGTGCCAGCAGCTCCCCTGACACGATCTCTGGAAACACCATATATTTT. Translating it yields CASSSPDTISGNTIYF.

The CDR3 region is CASSLAPSGTHNEQFF. The CDR3 bases are TGCGCCAGCAGCTTGGCCCCTAGCGGGACCCACAATGAGCAGTTCTTC. The chain employs TRBV5-1 and TRBJ2-1; the match to TRBD2 covers 9 bases. This CDR3 is built from 16 residues. The V segment lost 0 bases and the J segment 5 bases; nucleotides outside the gene matches: 6. CDR1 and CDR2 (germline): SGHRS, YFSETQ.

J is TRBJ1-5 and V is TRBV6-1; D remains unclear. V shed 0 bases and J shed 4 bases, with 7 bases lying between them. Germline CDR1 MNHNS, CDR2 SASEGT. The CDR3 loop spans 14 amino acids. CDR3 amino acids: CASSEAAGNQPQHF. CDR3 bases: TGTGCCAGCAGTGAAGCAGCGGGAAATCAGCCCCAGCATTTT.

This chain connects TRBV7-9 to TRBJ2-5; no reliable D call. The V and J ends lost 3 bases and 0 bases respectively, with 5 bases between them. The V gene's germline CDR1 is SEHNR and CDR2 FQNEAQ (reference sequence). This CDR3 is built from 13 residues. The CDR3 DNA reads TGTGCCAGCAGCTTCGTTTACCAAGAGACCCAGTACTTC. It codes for CASSFVYQETQYF.

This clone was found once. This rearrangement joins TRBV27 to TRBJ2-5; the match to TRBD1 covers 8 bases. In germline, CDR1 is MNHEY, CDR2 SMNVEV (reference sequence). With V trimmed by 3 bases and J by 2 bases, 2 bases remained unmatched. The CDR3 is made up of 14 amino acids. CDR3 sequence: CASSFRDRQETQYF. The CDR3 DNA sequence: TGTGCCAGCAGTTTTCGGGACAGGCAAGAGACCCAGTACTTC.